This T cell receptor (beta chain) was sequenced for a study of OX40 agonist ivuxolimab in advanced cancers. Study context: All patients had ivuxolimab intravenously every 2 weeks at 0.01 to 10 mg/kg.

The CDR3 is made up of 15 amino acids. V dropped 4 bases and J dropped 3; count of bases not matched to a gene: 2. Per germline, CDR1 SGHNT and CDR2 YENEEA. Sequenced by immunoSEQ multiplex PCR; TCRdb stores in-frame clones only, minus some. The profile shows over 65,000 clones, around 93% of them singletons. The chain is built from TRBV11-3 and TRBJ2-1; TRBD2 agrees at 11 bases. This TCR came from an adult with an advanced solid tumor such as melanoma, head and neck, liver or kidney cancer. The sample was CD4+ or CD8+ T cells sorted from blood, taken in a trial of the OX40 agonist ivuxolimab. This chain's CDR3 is CASSSGLAVYNEQFF. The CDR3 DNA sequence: TGTGCCAGCAGCTCGGGACTAGCGGTCTACAATGAGCAGTTCTTC.